This T cell receptor beta chain was captured in a study of molecular identifiers for immune sequencing clone quantification. Study background: The replicate experiment used RNA from approximately 20,000 or 100,000 naive CD8 cells. This RNA was split into five aliquots, and four of them were sequenced.

This clonotype was seen only once. As yet, its antigen is unknown. It may be a read error: a sequence one base away is much more abundant. The authors built bulk TCR libraries by previously described methods with listed TCR primers. TCRdb fed the PCR reads into MiXCR, producing one record per CDR3 protein. The repertoire holds some 97,000 distinct CDR3 sequences, with roughly a third as singletons. CDR1 and CDR2 from the germline V gene are MNHEY and SMNVEV (reference sequence). The CDR3 is made up of 12 amino acids. Findings and limits, study-wide: Jurkat TCR RNA spiked in from one cell reportedly remained identifiable amid over 850,000 naive cells. Highly expanded clone sizes could be underestimated by identical TCR molecules sharing a barcode.

The rearrangement uses TRBV27 and TRBJ2-3, with a tentative D call TRBD1 (6 bases). The sequenced material came from naive CD8+ T cells from blood, with Jurkat cell RNA spiked in. Noted subset: FACS-sorted CD8+CD4-CCR7+CD45RA+ naive T cells. This receptor was obtained from a human donor in good health. Some libraries in this study had Jurkat cell RNA spiked in. Here the CDR3 reads CASNLQGDTQYF. The CDR3 nucleotides read TGTGCCAGCAATTTACAGGGAGATACGCAGTATTTT.